The 22 T cell receptor beta chains given below trace back to one sample, sequenced in a study of control samples from healthy donors and cancer patients (dated by TCRdb to between 2020 and 2021). The receptor library was made with the immunoSEQ multiplex PCR assay. Entries here come from immuneACCESS through TCRdb and include only in-frame sequences with V and J called. Some clones fail to appear in such tables; in the studies checked, an unresolved V gene covers under half of the shortfall, and the cause of the remainder is unknown. The sample profile shows tens of thousands of clones; 94% of them were found once. Less than 4.5% of the sample comes from the top ten. Sequencing was carried out using blood. These receptors all stem from a man younger than 40 in good health.

The chain is built from TRBV2 and TRBJ2-2, with 9 bases aligning to TRBD2. V trimming: 10 bases; J trimming: 3 bases; junction bases outside the gene matches: 12. CDR1 is SNHLY, CDR2 FYNNEI, per germline. This CDR3 spans 16 amino acids. CDR3 in amino acids: CATREAAGGDTGELFF. The CDR3 region has the DNA TGTGCCACCCGCGAAGCGGCGGGGGGGGACACCGGGGAGCTGTTTTTT.

The rearrangement joins TRBV19 to TRBJ2-1; D call uncertain. The ends were cut back, 4 bases at V and 7 bases at J, with 17 bases in the middle. The CDR3 runs to 15 residues. From germline, CDR1 is LNHDA and CDR2 SQIVND (reference sequence). The CDR3 DNA is TGTGCCAGTAGTACCCGGGTTAGCTCTGGAAATGAGCAGTTCTTC. Protein product: CASSTRVSSGNEQFF. Drawing the rest from reference TRBV19 and TRBJ2-1, the complete variable domain is DGGITQSPKYLFRKEGQNVTLSCEQNLNHDAMYWYRQDPGQGLRLIYYSQIVNDFQKGDIAEGYSVSREKKESFPLTVTSAQKNPTAFYLCASSTRVSSGNEQFFGPGTRLTVL.

This clone was seen more than once but under ten times. The genes are TRBV7-2 and TRBJ1-3; D is uncertain. The CDR3 sequence is 16 residues long. Germline V gives CDR1 SGHTA, CDR2 FQGNSA. The V and J ends lost 6 bases and 0 bases respectively, with 15 bases between them. CDR3 DNA: TGTGCCAGCAGTAAAGATCATGGCTTCTCTGGAAACACCATATATTTT. Translating it yields CASSKDHGFSGNTIYF.

V is TRBV5-1 and J is TRBJ2-5; D possibly corresponds to TRBD1 (6 bases). CDR1 and CDR2 from the germline V gene are SGHRS and YFSETQ. Trimming took off 4 bases at V and 5 bases at J, with 18 bases between the two ends. This CDR3 is 15 amino acids long. CDR3 residues: CASSVEWGPRETQYF. Here the CDR3 DNA reads TGCGCCAGCAGCGTGGAGTGGGGGCCCAGGGAGACCCAGTACTTC. The whole variable domain, remainder taken from reference TRBV5-1 and TRBJ2-5, is KAGVTQTPRYLIKTRGQQVTLSCSPISGHRSVSWYQQTPGQGLQFLFEYFSETQRNKGNFPGRFSGRQFSNSRSEMNVSTLELGDSALYLCASSVEWGPRETQYFGPGTRLLVL.

The genes are TRBV19 and TRBJ1-1; 7 bases are shared with TRBD1. The CDR3 length is 15 residues. Germline values: CDR1 LNHDA, CDR2 SQIVND (reference sequence). The junction had 7 bases not matched to a gene; V was cut back by 6 bases and J by 0 bases. The CDR3 is CASRGRQGLNTEAFF. In nucleotides, the CDR3 is TGTGCCAGTAGAGGACGACAGGGTTTGAACACTGAAGCTTTCTTT. The variable domain in full, with the rest retrieved from reference TRBV19 and TRBJ1-1, is DGGITQSPKYLFRKEGQNVTLSCEQNLNHDAMYWYRQDPGQGLRLIYYSQIVNDFQKGDIAEGYSVSREKKESFPLTVTSAQKNPTAFYLCASRGRQGLNTEAFFGQGTRLTVV.

The chain carries TRBV7-3 and TRBJ2-3; D is uncertain. V lost 5 bases to trimming and J lost 7 bases, with 13 bases between them. CDR3 length: 13 residues. Germline assignment: CDR1 SGHTA and CDR2 FQGTGA. The CDR3 loop reads CASSPQAGNTQYF. As DNA, the CDR3 is TGTGCCAGCAGCCCCCAGGCAGGAAATACGCAGTATTTT.

The chain employs TRBV12-5 and TRBJ2-3; no reliable D call. CDR3 length equals 15 residues. Per the germline V gene, CDR1 is LGHNT and CDR2 is FRNRAP. The V end lost 8 bases, the J end lost 0 bases, and 15 bases lay between the germline ends. CDR3 amino acids: CASSERRSSTDTQYF. The CDR3 DNA follows: TGTGCTAGTTCCGAAAGAAGATCTAGCACAGATACGCAGTATTTT. Combining the CDR3 with reference TRBV12-5 and TRBJ2-3 gives the whole variable domain DARVTQTPRHKVTEMGQEVTMRCQPILGHNTVFWYRQTMMQGLELLAYFRNRAPLDDSGMPKDRFSAEMPDATLATLKIQPSEPRDSAVYFCASSERRSSTDTQYFGPGTRLTVL.

The chain uses TRBV6-1 and TRBJ1-1; a possible D gene is TRBD1 (5 bases). V lost 5 bases to trimming and J lost 1 base, with 8 bases between them. The CDR3 runs 13 residues. Per germline, CDR1 MNHNS and CDR2 SASEGT. CDR3 loop: CASSLGQNTEAFF. The DNA of the CDR3 is TGTGCCAGCAGTCTTGGACAGAACACTGAAGCTTTCTTT.

In regard to this clone: Other DNA variants within this sample encode the same CDR3. The V call is TRBV29-1, the J call TRBJ1-1; the D is unclear. V was cut by 3 bases and J by 1 base, with 6 bases left in between. Germline assignment: CDR1 SQVTM and CDR2 ANQGSEA. The CDR3 totals 12 residues. The DNA of the CDR3 is TGCAGCGTTGATTTAGGGAACACTGAAGCTTTCTTT. Amino acids: CSVDLGNTEAFF.

The V gene is TRBV9, the J gene TRBJ2-1; D gene ambiguous. The germline gives CDR1 SGDLS, CDR2 YYNGEE. Trimming took 2 bases from V and 6 from J, leaving 9 bases between them. The CDR3 is 13 residues long. CDR3 nucleotides: TGTGCCAGCAGCGTTAGGGTTTTCAATGAGCAGTTCTTC. It translates to CASSVRVFNEQFF.

The CDR3 coding sequence is TGTGCCAGCTCTGGCGGGACTCAGAGGACCTACAATGAGCAGTTCTTC. It codes for CASSGGTQRTYNEQFF. The chain carries TRBV18 and TRBJ2-1; possibly TRBD2 for D (6 bases). Between the trimmed V and J ends, which lost 6 bases and 2 bases, there was a span of 17 bases. CDR3 length: 16 residues. CDR1 and CDR2 (germline): KGHSH, LQKENI.

The chain joins TRBV6-2 or TRBV6-3 to TRBJ1-5; 8 positions agree with TRBD1. CDR3 size: 18 residues. CDR1 MNHEY and CDR2 SVGEGT come from the germline V gene. Trimming at V came to 2 bases and at J to 5 bases, leaving 14 bases not matched to a gene. As DNA, the CDR3 is TGTGCCAGCAGTTACCTCGGACAGGGAAGTGGGAACTATCAGCCCCAGCATTTT. It specifies CASSYLGQGSGNYQPQHF.

The chain's CDR3 is CASSLDKGGGLSSYNEQFF. The CDR3 DNA reads TGTGCCAGCAGCTTAGACAAGGGGGGGGGCCTTAGCTCCTACAATGAGCAGTTCTTC. J is TRBJ2-1 and V is TRBV7-2; D possibly corresponds to TRBD2 (7 bases). Trimming left V 1 base short and J 0 bases short, with 19 bases between. Germline values: CDR1 SGHTA, CDR2 FQGNSA. CDR3 length: 19 residues. The full variable domain, with the rest looked up from reference TRBV7-2 and TRBJ2-1, is GAGVSQSPSNKVTEKGKDVELRCDPISGHTALYWYRQSLGQGLEFLIYFQGNSAPDKSGLPSDRFSAERTGGSVSTLTIQRTQQEDSAVYLCASSLDKGGGLSSYNEQFFGPGTRLTVL.

The chain recombines TRBV6-5 with TRBJ2-2; D ambiguous. V shed 5 bases and J shed 0 bases, with 10 bases lying between them. The germline gives CDR1 MNHEY, CDR2 SVGAGI. CDR3 length equals 15 residues. The CDR3 coding sequence is TGTGCCAGCAGTCAGCAGTTCGCGAACACCGGGGAGCTGTTTTTT. Translated, it gives CASSQQFANTGELFF.

The gene calls are TRBV20-1 and TRBJ2-1; 9 bases fit TRBD2. This CDR3 is 16 amino acids long. Per germline, CDR1 DFQATT and CDR2 SNEGSKA (reference sequence). The trim removed 3 bases at V and 5 bases at J, leaving 11 bases unmatched. The CDR3 sequence: CSASPEGGRVNNEQFF. CDR3 sequence (DNA): TGCAGTGCTAGTCCGGAGGGCGGGAGGGTCAACAATGAGCAGTTCTTC.

V and J are TRBV11-2 and TRBJ1-2; D gene uncertain. The CDR3 runs 13 residues. Per the germline V gene, CDR1 is SGHAT and CDR2 is FQNNGV. Trimming removed 5 bases from V and 8 bases from J, with 15 bases in between. CDR3 bases: TGTGCCAGCAGCCGCACTATCACGTCGGGCTACACCTTC. Amino acids: CASSRTITSGYTF.

The rearrangement uses TRBV3-1 (or the pseudogene TRBV3-2) and TRBJ1-2; tentative D call: TRBD1 (6 bases). The germline V gene encodes CDR1 LGHDT and CDR2 YNNKEL (reference sequence). This CDR3 is 17 amino acids long. V lost 3 bases and J lost 3, with 20 bases in between. CDR3 nucleotide sequence: TGTGCCAGCAGCCACCCTGGGGGCGGGGGGAAGGACTATGGCTACACCTTC. Protein sequence: CASSHPGGGGKDYGYTF.

The rearrangement uses TRBV28 and TRBJ2-3, with TRBD2 as a possible D gene (5 bases). Trimming removed 4 bases from V and 2 bases from J, with 16 bases in between. The V gene's germline CDR1 is MDHEN and CDR2 SYDVKM. The CDR3 runs 16 residues. CDR3 loop: CASSSDQRRHTDTQYF. In DNA, the CDR3 is TGTGCCAGCAGTTCCGATCAGCGGAGACACACAGATACGCAGTATTTT.

The V gene is TRBV4-1, the J gene TRBJ2-6; D tentatively reads TRBD1 or TRBD2 (5 bases each). Per the germline V gene, CDR1 is MGHRA and CDR2 is YSYEKL. The CDR3 consists of 17 residues. Trimming removed 0 bases from V and 0 bases from J, with 9 bases in between. Here the CDR3 DNA reads TGCGCCAGCAGCCAAGACGGGACGGCCTCTGGGGCCAACGTCCTGACTTTC. Translated: CASSQDGTASGANVLTF.

CDR3 nucleotide sequence: TGTGCCAGCTTTTCGGCGGGAGAGACCCAGTACTTC. Amino acids: CASFSAGETQYF. The chain joins TRBV3-1 (or the pseudogene TRBV3-2) to TRBJ2-5, with D perhaps TRBD2 (5 bases). Trimming removed 8 bases from V and 4 bases from J, with 11 bases in between. Germline CDR1 and CDR2: LGHDT and YNNKEL (reference sequence). The CDR3 runs 12 residues.

This chain links TRBV3-1 (or the pseudogene TRBV3-2) with TRBJ1-5; D not certain. This CDR3 is 14 amino acids long. Germline V gives CDR1 LGHDT, CDR2 YNNKEL (reference sequence). V lost 4 bases and J lost 0, with 7 bases in between. The CDR3 bases are TGTGCCAGCAGCCTAAAGAATAGCAATCAGCCCCAGCATTTT. Translated: CASSLKNSNQPQHF.

The V gene is TRBV19, the J gene TRBJ1-1; D is possibly TRBD1 (5 bases). The CDR3 length is 12 residues. V lost 5 bases and J 7 bases, leaving 11 bases between the germline ends. CDR1 is LNHDA and CDR2 is SQIVND in the germline V gene (reference sequence). CDR3 nucleotide sequence: TGTGCCAGTAGTGTACAGGCTAGTGAAGCTTTCTTT. Translated, it gives CASSVQASEAFF.